The text below deals with one T cell receptor (beta chain). The antigen is not known. The data were obtained in a study of vaccination effects on CD4 cells after COVID-19. This CDR3 spans 16 amino acids. Per germline, CDR1 MNHEY and CDR2 SVGEGT. With V trimmed by 4 bases and J by 4 bases, 6 bases remained unmatched. Here immunoSEQ multiplex PCR was the method, and the copy in TCRdb shows in-frame clones only, minus some. The table records tens of thousands of clones, approximately 72% of them present only once. Antigen-specific CD4+ T cell clonotypes were called by their expansion after viral peptide-pool culture in ViraFEST. Culture lasted about ten days before CD4+ T cell isolation. The vaccine recipients had no prior SARS-CoV-2 infection, with negative nucleocapsid antibodies.

This rearrangement joins TRBV6-2 or TRBV6-3 to TRBJ1-5, with TRBD1 identical over 11 bases. Sequences were derived from CD4+ T cells from PBMCs cultured with HCoV-OC43 spike peptides, sampled before COVID-19 vaccination. As to subset: HCoV-OC43 spike overlapping peptide pool stimulation. The TCR sequence derives from a human donor who received a COVID-19 vaccine. CDR3 in amino acids: CASSSRTGGSNQPQHF. CDR3 nucleotides: TGTGCCAGCAGTTCGCGGACAGGGGGCAGTAATCAGCCCCAGCATTTT.